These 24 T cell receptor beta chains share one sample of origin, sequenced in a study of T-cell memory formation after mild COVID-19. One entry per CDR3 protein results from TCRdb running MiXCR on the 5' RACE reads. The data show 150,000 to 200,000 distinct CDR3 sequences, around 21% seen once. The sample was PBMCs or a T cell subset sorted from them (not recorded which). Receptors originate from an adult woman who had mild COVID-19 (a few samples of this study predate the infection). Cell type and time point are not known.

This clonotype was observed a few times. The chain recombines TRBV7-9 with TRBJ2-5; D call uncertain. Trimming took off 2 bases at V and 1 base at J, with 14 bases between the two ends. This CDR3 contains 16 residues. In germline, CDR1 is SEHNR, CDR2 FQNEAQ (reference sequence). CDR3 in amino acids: CASSLSLSGSQETQYF. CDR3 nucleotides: TGTGCCAGCAGCTTAAGCCTATCGGGTTCCCAAGAGACCCAGTACTTC.

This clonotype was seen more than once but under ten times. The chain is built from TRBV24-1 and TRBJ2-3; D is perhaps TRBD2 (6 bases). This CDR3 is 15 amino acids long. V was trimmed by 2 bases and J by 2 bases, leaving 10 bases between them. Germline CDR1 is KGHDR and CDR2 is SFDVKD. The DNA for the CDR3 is TGTGCCACCAGTGATTGGGCGGGAAACACAGATACGCAGTATTTT. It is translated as CATSDWAGNTDTQYF.

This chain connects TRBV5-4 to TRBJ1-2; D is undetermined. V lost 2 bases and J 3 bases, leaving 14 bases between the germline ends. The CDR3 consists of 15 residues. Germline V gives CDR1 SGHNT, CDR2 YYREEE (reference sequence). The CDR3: CASSFEGAPHYGYTF. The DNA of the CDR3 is TGTGCCAGCAGCTTCGAAGGTGCACCTCACTATGGCTACACCTTC.

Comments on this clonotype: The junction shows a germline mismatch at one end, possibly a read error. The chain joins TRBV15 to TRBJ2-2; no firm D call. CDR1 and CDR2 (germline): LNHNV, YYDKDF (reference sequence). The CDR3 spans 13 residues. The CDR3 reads CATSYKYTEELFF. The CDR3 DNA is TGTGCCACCAGCTACAAATACACCGAGGAGCTGTTTTTT.

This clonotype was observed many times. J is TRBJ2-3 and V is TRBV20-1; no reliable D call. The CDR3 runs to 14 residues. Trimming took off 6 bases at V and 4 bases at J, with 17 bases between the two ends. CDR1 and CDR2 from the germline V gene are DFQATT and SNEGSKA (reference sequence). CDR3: CSARRPTEADTQYF. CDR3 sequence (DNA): TGCAGTGCCAGGCGGCCCACGGAAGCAGATACGCAGTATTTT.

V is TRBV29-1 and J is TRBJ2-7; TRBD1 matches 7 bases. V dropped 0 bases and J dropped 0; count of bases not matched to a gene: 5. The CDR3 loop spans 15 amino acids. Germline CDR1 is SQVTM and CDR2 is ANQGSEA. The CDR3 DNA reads TGCAGCGTTGAAGACCCGGGACAGAGCTCCTACGAGCAGTACTTC. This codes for CSVEDPGQSSYEQYF.

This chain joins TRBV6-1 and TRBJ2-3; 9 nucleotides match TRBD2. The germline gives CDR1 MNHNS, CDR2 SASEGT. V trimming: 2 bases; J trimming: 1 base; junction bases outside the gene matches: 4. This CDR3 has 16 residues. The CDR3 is CASSEPLAGRTDTQYF. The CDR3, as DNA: TGTGCCAGCAGTGAACCCCTAGCGGGGCGCACAGATACGCAGTATTTT.

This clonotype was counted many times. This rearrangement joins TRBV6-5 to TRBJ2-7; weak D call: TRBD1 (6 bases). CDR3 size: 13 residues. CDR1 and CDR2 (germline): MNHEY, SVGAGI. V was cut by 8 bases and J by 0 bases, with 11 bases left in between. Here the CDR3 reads CASGQISSYEQYF. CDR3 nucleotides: TGTGCCAGCGGACAGATTAGCTCCTACGAGCAGTACTTC.

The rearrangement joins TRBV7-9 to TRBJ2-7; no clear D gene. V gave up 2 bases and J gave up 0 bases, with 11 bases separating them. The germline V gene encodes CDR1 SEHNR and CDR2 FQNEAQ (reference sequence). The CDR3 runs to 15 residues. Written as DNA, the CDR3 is TGTGCCAGCAGCTTAATGAGGACGAGCTCCTACGAGCAGTACTTC. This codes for CASSLMRTSSYEQYF.

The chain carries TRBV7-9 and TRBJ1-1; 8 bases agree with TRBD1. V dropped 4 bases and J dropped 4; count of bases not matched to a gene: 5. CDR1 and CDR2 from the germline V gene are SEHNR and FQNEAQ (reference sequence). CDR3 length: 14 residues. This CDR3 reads CASSSQGAGTEAFF. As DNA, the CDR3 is TGTGCCAGCAGCTCCCAGGGGGCTGGCACTGAAGCTTTCTTT.

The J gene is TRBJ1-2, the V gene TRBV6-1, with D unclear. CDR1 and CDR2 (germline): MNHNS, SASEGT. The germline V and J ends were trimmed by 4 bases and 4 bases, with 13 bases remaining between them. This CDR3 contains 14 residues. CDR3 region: CASSGRPASYGYTF. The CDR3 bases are TGTGCCAGCAGTGGAAGACCGGCCAGCTATGGCTACACCTTC.

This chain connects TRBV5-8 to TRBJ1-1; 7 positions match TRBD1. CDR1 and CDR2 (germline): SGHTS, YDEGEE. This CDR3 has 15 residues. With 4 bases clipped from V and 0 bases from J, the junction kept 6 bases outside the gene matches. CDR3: CASSDRQGLNTEAFF. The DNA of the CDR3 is TGTGCCAGCAGCGATCGACAGGGTTTGAACACTGAAGCTTTCTTT. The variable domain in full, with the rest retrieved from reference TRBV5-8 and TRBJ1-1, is EAGVTQSPTHLIKTRGQQATLRCSPISGHTSVYWYQQALGLGLQFLLWYDEGEERNRGNFPPRFSGRQFPNYSSELNVNALELEDSALYLCASSDRQGLNTEAFFGQGTRLTVV.

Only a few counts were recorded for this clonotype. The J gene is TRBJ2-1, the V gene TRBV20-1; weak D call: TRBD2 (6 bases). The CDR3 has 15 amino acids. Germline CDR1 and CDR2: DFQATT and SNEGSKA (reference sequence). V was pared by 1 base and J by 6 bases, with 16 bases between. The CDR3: CSARVETRTRNEQFF. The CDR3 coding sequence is TGCAGTGCTAGAGTTGAGACTAGGACTCGCAATGAGCAGTTCTTC.

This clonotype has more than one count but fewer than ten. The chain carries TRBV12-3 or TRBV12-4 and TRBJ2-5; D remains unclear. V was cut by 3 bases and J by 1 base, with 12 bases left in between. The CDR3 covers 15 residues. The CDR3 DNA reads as TGTGCCAGCAGTTTTCAAGAAGCTTCCCAAGAGACCCAGTACTTC. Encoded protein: CASSFQEASQETQYF.

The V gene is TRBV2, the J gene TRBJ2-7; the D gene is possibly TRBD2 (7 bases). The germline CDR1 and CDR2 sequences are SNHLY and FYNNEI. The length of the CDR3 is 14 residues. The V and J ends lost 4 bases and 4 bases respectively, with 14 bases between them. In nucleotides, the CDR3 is TGTGCCAGCAGTGTACGGGGGAGGGGGTACGAGCAGTACTTC. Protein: CASSVRGRGYEQYF. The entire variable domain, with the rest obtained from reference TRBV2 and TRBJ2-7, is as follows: EPEVTQTPSHQVTQMGQEVILRCVPISNHLYFYWYRQILGQKVEFLVSFYNNEISEKSEIFDDQFSVERPDGSNFTLKIRSTKLEDSAMYFCASSVRGRGYEQYFGPGTRLTVT.

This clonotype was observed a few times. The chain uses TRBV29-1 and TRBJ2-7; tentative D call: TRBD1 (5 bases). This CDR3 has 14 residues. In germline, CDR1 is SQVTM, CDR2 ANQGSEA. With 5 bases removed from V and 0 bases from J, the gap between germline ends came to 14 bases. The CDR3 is CSVCPQDNSYEQYF. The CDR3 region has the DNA TGCAGCGTTTGTCCCCAGGACAACTCCTACGAGCAGTACTTC.

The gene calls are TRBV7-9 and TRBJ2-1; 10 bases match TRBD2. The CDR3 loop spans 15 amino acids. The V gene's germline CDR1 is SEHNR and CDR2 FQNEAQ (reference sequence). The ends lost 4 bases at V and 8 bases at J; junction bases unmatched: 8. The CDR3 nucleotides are TGTGCCAGCAGCTACAGCGGGGGGGCCGTCGATGAGCAGTTCTTC. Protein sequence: CASSYSGGAVDEQFF.

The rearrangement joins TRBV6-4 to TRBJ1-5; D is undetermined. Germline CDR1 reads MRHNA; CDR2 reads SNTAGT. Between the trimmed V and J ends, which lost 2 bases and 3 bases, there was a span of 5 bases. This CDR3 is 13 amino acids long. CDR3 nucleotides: TGTGCCAGCAGTGACAGCGCCAATCAGCCCCAGCATTTT. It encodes CASSDSANQPQHF.

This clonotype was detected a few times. The CDR3 loop is CATSDIPGQGVYEQYF. In DNA form, the CDR3 reads TGTGCCACCAGCGACATACCGGGACAGGGGGTTTACGAGCAGTACTTC. V usage is TRBV15 and J usage is TRBJ2-7; TRBD1 aligns across 11 bases. CDR1 LNHNV and CDR2 YYDKDF come from the germline V gene (reference sequence). V trimming: 5 bases; J trimming: 4 bases; junction bases outside the gene matches: 10. CDR3 length equals 16 residues.

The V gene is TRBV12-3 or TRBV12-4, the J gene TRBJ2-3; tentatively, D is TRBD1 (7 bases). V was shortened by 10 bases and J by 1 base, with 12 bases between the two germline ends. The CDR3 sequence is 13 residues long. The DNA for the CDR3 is TGTGCCACCGCCAGGGGGGGCACAGATACGCAGTATTTT. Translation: CATARGGTDTQYF.

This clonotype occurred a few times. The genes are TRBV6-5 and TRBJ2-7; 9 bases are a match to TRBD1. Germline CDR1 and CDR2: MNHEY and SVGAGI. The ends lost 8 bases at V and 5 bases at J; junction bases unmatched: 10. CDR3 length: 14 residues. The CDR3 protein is CASDSGTGIHEQYF. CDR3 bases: TGTGCCAGCGATAGTGGGACAGGGATCCACGAGCAGTACTTC.

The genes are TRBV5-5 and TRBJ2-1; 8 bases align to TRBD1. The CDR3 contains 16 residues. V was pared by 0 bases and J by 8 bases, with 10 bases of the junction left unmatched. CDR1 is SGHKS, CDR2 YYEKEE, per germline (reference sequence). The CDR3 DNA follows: TGTGCCAGCAGCTTGGACCACGTATTGACAGGGGATGAGCAGTTCTTC. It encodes CASSLDHVLTGDEQFF.

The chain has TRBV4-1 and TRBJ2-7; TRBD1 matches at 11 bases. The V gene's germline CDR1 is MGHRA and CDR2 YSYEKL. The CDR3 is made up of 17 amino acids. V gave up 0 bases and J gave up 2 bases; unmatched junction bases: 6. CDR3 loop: CASSQELWTGGTYEQYF. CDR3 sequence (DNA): TGCGCCAGCAGCCAAGAATTGTGGACAGGGGGCACCTACGAGCAGTACTTC.

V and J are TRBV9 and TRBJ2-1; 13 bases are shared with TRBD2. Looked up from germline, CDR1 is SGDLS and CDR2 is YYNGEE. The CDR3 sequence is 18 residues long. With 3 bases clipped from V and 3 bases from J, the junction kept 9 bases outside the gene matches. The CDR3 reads CASSGAPTSGRHYNEQFF. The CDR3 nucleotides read TGTGCCAGCAGCGGAGCCCCGACTAGCGGGAGGCACTACAATGAGCAGTTCTTC.